The TCR beta chain under discussion was sequenced for a study of T cell changes during pregnancy in multiple sclerosis. Method: immunoSEQ multiplex PCR; TCRdb's copy keeps in-frame clones and lacks some. The sample lists about 23,000 clones, roughly 89% occurring once. With 5 bases clipped from V and 6 bases from J, the junction kept 6 bases outside the gene matches. The CDR3 has 14 amino acids. Germline V lookup: CDR1 LGHNA, CDR2 YNFKEQ. This TCR was recovered from a female donor with multiple sclerosis, enrolled in a pregnancy study. V and J are TRBV4-2 and TRBJ2-1; TRBD2 matches 8 bases. The starting material was CD8+ T cells from peripheral blood mononuclear cells, obtained in the first trimester of pregnancy. The CDR3 DNA follows: TGTGCCAGCAGCGGAACCGGGACTAGCAATGAGCAGTTCTTC. This translates into CASSGTGTSNEQFF.